This TCR beta chain was sequenced in a study of cytomegalovirus exposure and HLA in healthy donors. Study-wide findings and caveats: Rarity held for most TCR sequences, but there were some public TCRs that occurred in many donors. The classifier reportedly diagnosed cytomegalovirus status with high sensitivity and specificity. The study recorded around 160 TCR beta chains that were cytomegalovirus-associated.

Losses at the gene ends were 2 bases for V and 9 bases for J; bases not matched to a gene: 6. The CDR3 loop spans 14 amino acids. CDR1 and CDR2 from the germline V gene are MDHEN and SYDVKM. A remark on this clone: No antigen is known for it.

Repertoires were generated with immunoSEQ multiplex PCR, while TCRdb's copy carries only in-frame clones and drops some. The table includes about 190,000 clones, about four fifths detected once. The rearrangement links TRBV28 to TRBJ2-2; 7 nucleotides agree with TRBD1. This clonotype was sampled from a man in his late teens or twenties in good health and CMV-seropositive. Sequencing was performed on PBMCs. For the CDR3, the DNA is TGTGCCAGCAGTTTAGTACAGGGGAACCGGGAGCTGTTTTTT. Translated, it gives CASSLVQGNRELFF.